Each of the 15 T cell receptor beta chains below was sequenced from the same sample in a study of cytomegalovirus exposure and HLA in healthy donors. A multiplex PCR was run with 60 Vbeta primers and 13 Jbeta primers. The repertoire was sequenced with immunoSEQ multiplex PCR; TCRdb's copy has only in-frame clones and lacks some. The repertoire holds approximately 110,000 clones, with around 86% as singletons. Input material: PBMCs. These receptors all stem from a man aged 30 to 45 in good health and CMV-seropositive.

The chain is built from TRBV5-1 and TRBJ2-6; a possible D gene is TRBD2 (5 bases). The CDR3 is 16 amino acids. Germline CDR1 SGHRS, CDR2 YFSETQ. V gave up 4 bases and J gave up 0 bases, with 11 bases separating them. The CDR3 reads CASSAGILSGANVLTF. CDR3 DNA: TGCGCCAGCAGCGCCGGGATACTCTCTGGGGCCAACGTCCTGACTTTC.

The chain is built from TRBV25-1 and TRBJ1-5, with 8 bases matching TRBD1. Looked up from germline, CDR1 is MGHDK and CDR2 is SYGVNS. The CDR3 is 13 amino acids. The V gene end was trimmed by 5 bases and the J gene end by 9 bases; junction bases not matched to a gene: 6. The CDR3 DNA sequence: TGTGCCAGCAGTCAGGGGGCCTTCGGGCCCCAGCATTTT. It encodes CASSQGAFGPQHF.

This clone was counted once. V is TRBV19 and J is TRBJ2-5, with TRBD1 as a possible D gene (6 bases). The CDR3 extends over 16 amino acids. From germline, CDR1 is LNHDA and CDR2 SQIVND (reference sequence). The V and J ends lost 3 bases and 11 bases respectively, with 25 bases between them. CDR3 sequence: CASSMSPSASVGGQYF. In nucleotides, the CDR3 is TGTGCCAGTAGTATGAGTCCTTCCGCGTCGGTAGGGGGTCAGTACTTC.

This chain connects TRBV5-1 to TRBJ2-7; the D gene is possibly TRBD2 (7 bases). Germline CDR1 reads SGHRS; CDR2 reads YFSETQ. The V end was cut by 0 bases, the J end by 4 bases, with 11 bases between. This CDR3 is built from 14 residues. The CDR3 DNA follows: TGCGCCAGCAGCTTGGGGGGGGGCTTTTACGAGCAGTACTTC. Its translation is CASSLGGGFYEQYF.

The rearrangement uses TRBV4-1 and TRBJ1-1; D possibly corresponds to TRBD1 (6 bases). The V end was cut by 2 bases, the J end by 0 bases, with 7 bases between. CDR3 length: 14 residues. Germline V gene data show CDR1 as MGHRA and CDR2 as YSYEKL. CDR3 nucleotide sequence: TGCGCCAGCAGCCAAACAGGGATGAACACTGAAGCTTTCTTT. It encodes CASSQTGMNTEAFF.

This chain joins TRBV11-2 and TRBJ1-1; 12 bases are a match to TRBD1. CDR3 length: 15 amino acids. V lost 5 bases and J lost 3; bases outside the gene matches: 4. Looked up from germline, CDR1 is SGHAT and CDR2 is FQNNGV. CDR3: CASSPRDRGHTEAFF. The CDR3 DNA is TGTGCCAGCAGCCCCCGGGACAGGGGGCACACTGAAGCTTTCTTT. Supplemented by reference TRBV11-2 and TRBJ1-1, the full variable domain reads EAGVAQSPRYKIIEKRQSVAFWCNPISGHATLYWYQQILGQGPKLLIQFQNNGVVDDSQLPKDRFSAERLKGVDSTLKIQPAKLEDSAVYLCASSPRDRGHTEAFFGQGTRLTVV.

CDR3 amino acids: CASSGQATNEKLFF. The CDR3 DNA reads as TGTGCCAGTAGCGGACAGGCAACTAATGAAAAACTGTTTTTT. The V call is TRBV19, the J call TRBJ1-4, with TRBD1 identical over 7 bases. Germline values: CDR1 LNHDA, CDR2 SQIVND (reference sequence). The CDR3 covers 14 residues. V shed 6 bases, J shed 0 bases, and the junction held 1 base outside the gene matches.

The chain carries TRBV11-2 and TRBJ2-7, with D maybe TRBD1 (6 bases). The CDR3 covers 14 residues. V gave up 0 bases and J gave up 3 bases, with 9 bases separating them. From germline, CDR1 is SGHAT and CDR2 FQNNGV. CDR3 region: CASSLERTDYEQYF. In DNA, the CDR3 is TGTGCCAGCAGCTTAGAGAGGACAGACTACGAGCAGTACTTC.

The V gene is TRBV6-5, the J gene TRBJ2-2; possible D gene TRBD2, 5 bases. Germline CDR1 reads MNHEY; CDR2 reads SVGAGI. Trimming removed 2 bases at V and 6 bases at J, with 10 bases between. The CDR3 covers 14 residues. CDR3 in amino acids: CASSYPGWSGELFF. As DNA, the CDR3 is TGTGCCAGCAGTTACCCGGGGTGGTCCGGGGAGCTGTTTTTT.

CDR3 sequence: CASSPTGTGRGEYEQYF. DNA of the CDR3: TGTGCCAGCAGCCCTACAGGGACAGGCCGAGGGGAATACGAGCAGTACTTC. The rearrangement uses TRBV7-2 and TRBJ2-7, with TRBD1 matching over 8 bases. CDR1 and CDR2 (germline): SGHTA, FQGNSA. V shed 5 bases and J 4 bases; nucleotides not matched to a gene: 16. The CDR3 loop spans 17 amino acids.

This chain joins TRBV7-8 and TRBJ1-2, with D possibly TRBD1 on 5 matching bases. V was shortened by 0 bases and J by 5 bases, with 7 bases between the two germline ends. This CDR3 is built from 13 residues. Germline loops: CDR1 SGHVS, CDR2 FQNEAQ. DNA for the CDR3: TGTGCCAGCAGCTTAGCGGGGGGGTATGGCTACACCTTC. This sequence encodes CASSLAGGYGYTF. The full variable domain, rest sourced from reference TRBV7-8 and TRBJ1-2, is GAGVSQSPRYKVAKRGQDVALRCDPISGHVSLFWYQQALGQGPEFLTYFQNEAQLDKSGLPSDRFFAERPEGSVSTLKIQRTQQEDSAVYLCASSLAGGYGYTFGSGTRLTVV.

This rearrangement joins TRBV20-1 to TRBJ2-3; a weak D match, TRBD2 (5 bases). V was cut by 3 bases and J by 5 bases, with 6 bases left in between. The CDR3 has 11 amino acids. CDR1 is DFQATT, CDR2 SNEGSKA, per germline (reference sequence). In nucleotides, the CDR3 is TGCAGTGCTAGCCGGGGAGATACGCAGTATTTT. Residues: CSASRGDTQYF.

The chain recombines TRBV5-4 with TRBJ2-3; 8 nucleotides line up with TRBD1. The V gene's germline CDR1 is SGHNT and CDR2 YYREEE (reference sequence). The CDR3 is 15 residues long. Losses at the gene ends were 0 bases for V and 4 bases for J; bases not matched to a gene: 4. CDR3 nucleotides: TGTGCCAGCAGCTTGGCCAGGGGGCGCGCAGATACGCAGTATTTT. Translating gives CASSLARGRADTQYF.

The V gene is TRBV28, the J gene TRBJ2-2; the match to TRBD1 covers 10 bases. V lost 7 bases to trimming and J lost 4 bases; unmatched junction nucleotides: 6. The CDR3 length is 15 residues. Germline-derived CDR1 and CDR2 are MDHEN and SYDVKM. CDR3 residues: CASIPGQGSTGELFF. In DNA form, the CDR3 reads TGTGCCAGCATTCCGGGACAGGGGTCCACCGGGGAGCTGTTTTTT.

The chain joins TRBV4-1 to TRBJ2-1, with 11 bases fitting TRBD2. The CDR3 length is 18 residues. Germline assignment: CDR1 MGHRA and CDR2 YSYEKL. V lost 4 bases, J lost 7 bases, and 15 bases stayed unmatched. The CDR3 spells CASSPRLAGGLRENEQFF. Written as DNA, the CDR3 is TGCGCCAGCAGCCCTCGGCTAGCGGGGGGTCTACGGGAGAATGAGCAGTTCTTC.